This T cell receptor (beta chain) was found in a study of identical twins. TCRdb ran MiXCR on the 5' RACE reads and lists one entry per CDR3 protein. In the table there are 600,000 to 850,000 distinct CDR3 sequences, 15% to 20% of which are singletons. Remarks on this clonotype: Its specificity is not known.

Regarding the study as a whole: Cord blood beta clonotypes that were abundant carried fewer insertions, and memory repertoires showed no such trend. With beta out-of-frame sequences, excess sharing by twins was weaker.

Germline V lookup: CDR1 DFQATT, CDR2 SNEGSKA (reference sequence). V was shortened by 3 bases and J by 8 bases, with 8 bases between the two germline ends. CDR3 length: 11 amino acids. This same sample was also part of a study on T cells expressing NK-cell markers. From that report: In a group of several donors, dominant NKG2C+ clonotypes represented roughly 1.0-7.0% of CD8+ T cells. Where several donors were concerned, these clonotypes also led the CD3+CD56-NKG2C+ fraction.

J is TRBJ2-1 and V is TRBV20-1; D is unresolved. Sequencing used PBMCs. The receptor comes from a woman aged 18-29 years in good health. This chain's CDR3 is CSARVVDEQFF. The CDR3 bases are TGCAGTGCTAGGGTGGTTGATGAGCAGTTCTTC.